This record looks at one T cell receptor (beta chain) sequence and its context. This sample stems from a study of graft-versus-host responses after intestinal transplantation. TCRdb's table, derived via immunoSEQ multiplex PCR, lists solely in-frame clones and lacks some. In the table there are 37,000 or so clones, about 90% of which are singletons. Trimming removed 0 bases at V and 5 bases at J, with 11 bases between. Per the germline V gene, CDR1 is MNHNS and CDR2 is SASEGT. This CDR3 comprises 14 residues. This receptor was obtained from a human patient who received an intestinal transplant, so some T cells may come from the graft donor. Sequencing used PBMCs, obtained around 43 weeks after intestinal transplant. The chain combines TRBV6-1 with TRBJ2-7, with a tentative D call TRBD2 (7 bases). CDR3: CASSEATGGHEQYF. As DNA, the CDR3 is TGTGCCAGCAGTGAAGCTACGGGGGGCCACGAGCAGTACTTC.